The 14 T cell receptor beta chains below come from one sample, sequenced in a study of T cell responses to AZD1222 COVID-19 vaccine. Here immunoSEQ multiplex PCR was the method, and the copy in TCRdb shows in-frame clones only, minus some. This table holds roughly 200,000 clones, 80% to 95% found once. Source: peripheral blood, taken on day 0 of AZD1222 vaccination. The source is an adult in good health.

This chain uses TRBV7-9 with TRBJ1-1; a possible D gene is TRBD1 (6 bases). V was trimmed by 4 bases and J by 8 bases, leaving 11 bases between them. The CDR3 spans 12 residues. Germline loops: CDR1 SEHNR, CDR2 FQNEAQ (reference sequence). Written as DNA, the CDR3 is TGTGCCAGCAGCTACAGGGATAGGGAAGCTTTCTTT. This gives the protein CASSYRDREAFF.

This clone showed up just once. This sequence joins TRBV7-9 and TRBJ1-2; tentatively, D is TRBD1 (6 bases). The germline CDR1 and CDR2 sequences are SEHNR and FQNEAQ (reference sequence). The CDR3 has 16 amino acids. V was pared by 1 base and J by 7 bases, with 19 bases between. The CDR3 protein is CASSLDSSGDLGGYTF. The DNA for the CDR3 is TGTGCCAGCAGCTTAGATTCATCAGGGGACCTAGGTGGCTACACCTTC.

The chain is built from TRBV4-1 and TRBJ1-3, with D unresolved. The germline CDR1 and CDR2 sequences are MGHRA and YSYEKL. The CDR3 consists of 15 residues. With 2 bases removed from V and 2 bases from J, the gap between germline ends came to 10 bases. The CDR3 loop reads CASSQTRVPGNTIYF. CDR3 DNA: TGCGCCAGCAGCCAAACACGGGTTCCTGGAAACACCATATATTTT.

The CDR3 sequence is CASSQTGQRFEKLFF. The CDR3 region has the DNA TGTGCCAGCAGCCAAACCGGACAGAGATTTGAAAAACTGTTTTTT. The rearrangement joins TRBV14 to TRBJ1-4; tentatively, D is TRBD1 (6 bases). CDR1 is SGHDN and CDR2 is FVKESK in the germline V gene. Trimming took 2 bases from V and 7 from J, leaving 14 bases between them. The CDR3 contains 15 residues.

J is TRBJ1-4 and V is TRBV4-1; no clear D gene. The CDR3 totals 16 residues. The V end was cut by 0 bases, the J end by 7 bases, with 15 bases between. The germline V gene has CDR1 MGHRA and CDR2 YSYEKL. The CDR3 sequence is CASSQDSTAKLEKLFF. In nucleotides, the CDR3 is TGCGCCAGCAGCCAAGATAGCACCGCGAAGCTTGAAAAACTGTTTTTT.

A single count supports this clone. The rearrangement links TRBV20-1 to TRBJ2-5; D is undetermined. CDR3 size: 10 residues. Germline V gene lookup returns CDR1 DFQATT and CDR2 SNEGSKA (reference sequence). Trimming stripped 4 bases from V and 5 bases from J, with 5 bases between. The CDR3 reads CSAMLETQYF. The CDR3 region has the DNA TGCAGTGCTATGTTGGAGACCCAGTACTTC.

The V gene is TRBV6-1, the J gene TRBJ2-7, with 7 bases lining up with TRBD1. V was clipped by 3 bases and J by 0 bases; unmatched bases: 2. The CDR3 extends over 14 amino acids. Germline CDR1 is MNHNS and CDR2 is SASEGT. For the CDR3, the DNA is TGTGCCAGCAGTGAGGGGACAGTCTCCTACGAGCAGTACTTC. This gives the protein CASSEGTVSYEQYF.

The chain combines TRBV19 with TRBJ2-3; 11 nucleotides match TRBD2. From germline, CDR1 is LNHDA and CDR2 SQIVND (reference sequence). With V trimmed by 3 bases and J by 3 bases, 5 bases remained unmatched. The CDR3 covers 16 residues. This CDR3 is CASSIKASGGTDTQYF. Here the CDR3 DNA reads TGTGCCAGTAGTATCAAGGCTAGCGGGGGGACAGATACGCAGTATTTT.

The chain carries TRBV24-1 and TRBJ1-5, with a weak D call TRBD1 (6 bases). The CDR3 is 14 amino acids. CDR1 is KGHDR and CDR2 is SFDVKD in the germline V gene. V was trimmed by 6 bases and J by 7 bases, leaving 15 bases between them. The CDR3 DNA reads as TGTGCCACCAGTCCACAGGGCGGAGGGCAGCCCCAGCATTTT. As protein: CATSPQGGGQPQHF.

The CDR3 protein is CASSARQGRYEQYF. In DNA form, the CDR3 reads TGTGCCAGCAGCGCAAGACAGGGGCGGTACGAGCAGTACTTC. The chain joins TRBV13 to TRBJ2-7; 8 bases fit TRBD1. This CDR3 region has 14 residues. The germline CDR1 and CDR2 sequences are PRHDT and FYEKMQ (reference sequence). The ends lost 5 bases at V and 4 bases at J; junction bases unmatched: 7.

The rearrangement joins TRBV12-3 or TRBV12-4 to TRBJ2-1; no clear D gene. The V and J ends lost 3 bases and 3 bases respectively, with 6 bases between them. The CDR3 has 13 amino acids. CDR3 in DNA: TGTGCCAGCAGTTTTGGCGGCTACAATGAGCAGTTCTTC. Its protein product is CASSFGGYNEQFF.

The chain links TRBV7-9 to TRBJ1-4, with no clear D. The CDR3 is 14 residues long. Trimming shortened V by 6 bases and J by 0 bases, and 8 bases separated the two germline ends. Germline V gene data show CDR1 as SEHNR and CDR2 as FQNEAQ (reference sequence). The CDR3 DNA reads TGTGCCAGCAGTGGGCCAACAACTAATGAAAAACTGTTTTTT. Protein product: CASSGPTTNEKLFF.

In its sample, this clone was seen a few times. The V gene is TRBV4-1, the J gene TRBJ2-7; 12 bases agree with TRBD2. V lost 4 bases, J lost 3 bases, and 1 base stayed unmatched. The CDR3 spans 14 residues. The germline V gene has CDR1 MGHRA and CDR2 YSYEKL. DNA for the CDR3: TGCGCCAGCAGCCCTAGCGGGGGGGGCTACGAGCAGTACTTC. This encodes CASSPSGGGYEQYF.

The rearrangement joins TRBV9 to TRBJ1-5; no reliable D call. This CDR3 region has 15 residues. Germline lookup yields CDR1 SGDLS and CDR2 YYNGEE. V shed 4 bases and J shed 2 bases, with 13 bases lying between them. CDR3: CASSLDTGGNQPQHF. CDR3 bases: TGTGCCAGCAGCCTCGACACGGGCGGCAATCAGCCCCAGCATTTT.